This T cell receptor (beta chain) was observed in a study of cytomegalovirus exposure and HLA in healthy donors. General study findings and limits: Among immune exposure information, only CMV serostatus was available. A later analysis linked a missense DCLRE1C variant to TCR beta V- and J-gene trimming. Another analysis was done later, and it associated around 17,000 TCR beta sequences with HLA alleles at 0.05 false discovery rate. Analyzed later, association rates of TCRs varied across HLA loci, with DRB1 most and HLA-C fewest.

The sample holds a few counts of this clone. No antigen is known for it. The PCR was carried out with 60 Vbeta primers and 13 Jbeta primers. Some clones are missing from TCRdb's copy, which holds only in-frame ones; the method was immunoSEQ multiplex PCR. Here the sample spans approximately 110,000 clones, roughly 12% being singletons. The CDR3 totals 14 residues. Per germline, CDR1 MDHEN and CDR2 SYDVKM. The trim removed 10 bases at V and 3 bases at J, leaving 7 bases unmatched. The chain is built from TRBV28 and TRBJ2-5; TRBD2 agrees at 11 bases. The sample was PBMCs. This clonotype originated in a man in his forties in good health and CMV-seropositive. The CDR3 loop is CATTSGILKETQYF. DNA of the CDR3: TGTGCCACGACTAGCGGGATCCTCAAAGAGACCCAGTACTTC.